This T cell receptor (beta chain) was documented in a study of blood T cell repertoires in COVID-19. Germline loops: CDR1 SEHNR, CDR2 FQNEAQ (reference sequence). V lost 4 bases and J 6 bases, leaving 16 bases between the germline ends. The CDR3 spans 15 residues. Sequenced by immunoSEQ multiplex PCR; TCRdb stores in-frame clones only, minus some. The data hold roughly 120,000 clones, with about three quarters observed a single time. Input material: peripheral blood. The V and J genes are TRBV7-9 and TRBJ2-1; possible D gene TRBD1, 7 bases. This clonotype originated in a human donor with acute or convalescent COVID-19. The donor label of this sample is uncertain. CDR3 nucleotide sequence: TGTGCCAGCAGCTATATCAGGGGGGCCCCCAATGAGCAGTTCTTC. This translates into CASSYIRGAPNEQFF.